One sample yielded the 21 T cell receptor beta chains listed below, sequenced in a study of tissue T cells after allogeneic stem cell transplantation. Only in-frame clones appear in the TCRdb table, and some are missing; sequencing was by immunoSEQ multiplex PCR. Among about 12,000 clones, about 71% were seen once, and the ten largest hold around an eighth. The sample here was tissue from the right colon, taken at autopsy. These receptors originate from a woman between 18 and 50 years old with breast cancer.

The CDR3 region has the DNA TGTGCCAGCAGCTTAGCGGAGAACCCGTCTCTCAATGAGCAGTTCTTC. It translates to CASSLAENPSLNEQFF. The rearrangement links TRBV7-8 to TRBJ2-1; no firm D call. CDR1 and CDR2 from the germline V gene are SGHVS and FQNEAQ. V lost 0 bases and J lost 6, with 15 bases in between. This CDR3 has 16 residues.

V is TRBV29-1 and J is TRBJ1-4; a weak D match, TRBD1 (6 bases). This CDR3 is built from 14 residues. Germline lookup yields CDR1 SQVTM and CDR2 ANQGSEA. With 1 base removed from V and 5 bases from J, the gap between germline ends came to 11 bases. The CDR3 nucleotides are TGCAGCGTTGAAGGGACAGACCTCAATGAAAAACTGTTTTTT. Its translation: CSVEGTDLNEKLFF.

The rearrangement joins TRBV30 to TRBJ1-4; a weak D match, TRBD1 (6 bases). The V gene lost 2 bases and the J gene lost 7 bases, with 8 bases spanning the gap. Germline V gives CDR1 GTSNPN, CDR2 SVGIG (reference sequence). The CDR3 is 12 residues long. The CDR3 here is CAWSQGREKLFF. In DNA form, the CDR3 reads TGTGCCTGGAGTCAGGGGCGTGAAAAACTGTTTTTT.

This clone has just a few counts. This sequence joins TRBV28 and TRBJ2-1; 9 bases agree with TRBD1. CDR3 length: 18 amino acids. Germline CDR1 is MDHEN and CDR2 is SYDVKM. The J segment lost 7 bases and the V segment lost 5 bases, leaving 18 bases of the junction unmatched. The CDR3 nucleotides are TGTGCCAGCAGTCCCACTCGCCGGGGGACAGGGAGGATTAATGAGCAGTTCTTC. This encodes CASSPTRRGTGRINEQFF.

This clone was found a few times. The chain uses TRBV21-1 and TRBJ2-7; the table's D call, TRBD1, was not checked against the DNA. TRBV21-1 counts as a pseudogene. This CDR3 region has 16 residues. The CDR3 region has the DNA TGTGCCAGCAGGCATAATACAGGGGCTGCTTCCTACGAGCAGTACTTC. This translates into CASRHNTGAASYEQYF.

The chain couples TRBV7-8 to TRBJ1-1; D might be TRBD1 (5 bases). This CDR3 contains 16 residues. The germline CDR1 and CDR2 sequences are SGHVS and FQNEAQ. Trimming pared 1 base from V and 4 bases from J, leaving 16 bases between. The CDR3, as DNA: TGTGCCAGCAGCTTAGGGTGGGGGGAGAGAGGCACTGAAGCTTTCTTT. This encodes CASSLGWGERGTEAFF. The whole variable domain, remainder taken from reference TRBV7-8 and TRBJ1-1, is GAGVSQSPRYKVAKRGQDVALRCDPISGHVSLFWYQQALGQGPEFLTYFQNEAQLDKSGLPSDRFFAERPEGSVSTLKIQRTQQEDSAVYLCASSLGWGERGTEAFFGQGTRLTVV.

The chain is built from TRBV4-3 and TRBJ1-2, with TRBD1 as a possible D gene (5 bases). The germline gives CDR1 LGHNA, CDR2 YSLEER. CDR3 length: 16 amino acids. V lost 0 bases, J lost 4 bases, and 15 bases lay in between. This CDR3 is CASSQDRQGWIYGYTF. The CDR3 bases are TGCGCCAGCAGCCAAGATCGCCAGGGCTGGATCTATGGCTACACCTTC.

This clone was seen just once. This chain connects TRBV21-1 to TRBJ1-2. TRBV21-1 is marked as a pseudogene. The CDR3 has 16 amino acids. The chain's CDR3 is CASSKEGVSRVEGYTF. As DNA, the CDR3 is TGTGCCAGCAGCAAAGAGGGAGTCTCGCGGGTCGAGGGCTACACCTTC.

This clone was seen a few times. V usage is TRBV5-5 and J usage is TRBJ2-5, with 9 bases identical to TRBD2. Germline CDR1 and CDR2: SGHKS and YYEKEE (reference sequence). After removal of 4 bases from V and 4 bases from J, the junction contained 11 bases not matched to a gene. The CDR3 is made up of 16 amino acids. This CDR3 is CASSRPVAGDGETQYF. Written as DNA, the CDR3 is TGTGCCAGCAGCCGCCCGGTAGCGGGAGACGGAGAGACCCAGTACTTC. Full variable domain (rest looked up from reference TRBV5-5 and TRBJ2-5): DAGVTQSPTHLIKTRGQQVTLRCSPISGHKSVSWYQQVLGQGPQFIFQYYEKEERGRGNFPDRFSARQFPNYSSELNVNALLLGDSALYLCASSRPVAGDGETQYFGPGTRLLVL.

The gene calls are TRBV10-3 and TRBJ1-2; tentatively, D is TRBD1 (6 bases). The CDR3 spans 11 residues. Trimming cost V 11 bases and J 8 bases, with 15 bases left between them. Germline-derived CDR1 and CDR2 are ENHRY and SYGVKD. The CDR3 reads CAASEGGGYTF. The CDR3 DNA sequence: TGTGCCGCATCAGAGGGGGGAGGCTACACCTTC.

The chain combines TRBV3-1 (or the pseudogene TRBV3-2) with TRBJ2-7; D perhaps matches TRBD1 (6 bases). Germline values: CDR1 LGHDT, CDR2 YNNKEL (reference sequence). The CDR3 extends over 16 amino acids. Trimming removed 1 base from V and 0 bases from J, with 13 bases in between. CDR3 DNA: TGTGCCAGCAGCCAAGTAGACAGGTCAAGCTCCTACGAGCAGTACTTC. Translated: CASSQVDRSSSYEQYF.

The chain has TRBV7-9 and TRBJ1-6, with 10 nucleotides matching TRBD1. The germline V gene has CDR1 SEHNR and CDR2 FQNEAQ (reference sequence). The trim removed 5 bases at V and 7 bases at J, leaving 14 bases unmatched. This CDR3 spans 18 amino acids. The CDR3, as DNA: TGTGCCAGCAGCCTCAGCCTTGGGACAGGGGTATTCAATTCACCCCTCCACTTT. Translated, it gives CASSLSLGTGVFNSPLHF.

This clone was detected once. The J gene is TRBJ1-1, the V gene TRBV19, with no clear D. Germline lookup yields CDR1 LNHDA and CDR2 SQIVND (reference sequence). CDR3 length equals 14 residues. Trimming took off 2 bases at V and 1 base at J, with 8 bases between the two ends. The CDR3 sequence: CASSIQLENTEAFF. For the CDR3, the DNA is TGTGCCAGTAGTATACAGTTAGAGAACACTGAAGCTTTCTTT.

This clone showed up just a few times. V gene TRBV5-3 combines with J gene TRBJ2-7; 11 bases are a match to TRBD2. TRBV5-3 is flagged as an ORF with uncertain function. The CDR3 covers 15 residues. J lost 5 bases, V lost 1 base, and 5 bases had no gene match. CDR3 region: CARSLTSGSLHEQYF. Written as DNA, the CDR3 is TGTGCCAGAAGCTTGACTAGCGGGAGTCTCCACGAGCAGTACTTC.

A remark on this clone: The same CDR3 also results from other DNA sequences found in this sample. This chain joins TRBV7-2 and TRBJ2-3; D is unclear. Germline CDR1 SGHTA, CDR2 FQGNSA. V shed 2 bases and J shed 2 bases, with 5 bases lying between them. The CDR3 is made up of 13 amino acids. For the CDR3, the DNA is TGTGCCAGCAGCTTACCCGCCACAGATACGCAGTATTTT. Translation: CASSLPATDTQYF. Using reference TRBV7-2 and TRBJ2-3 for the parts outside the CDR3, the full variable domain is GAGVSQSPSNKVTEKGKDVELRCDPISGHTALYWYRQSLGQGLEFLIYFQGNSAPDKSGLPSDRFSAERTGGSVSTLTIQRTQQEDSAVYLCASSLPATDTQYFGPGTRLTVL.

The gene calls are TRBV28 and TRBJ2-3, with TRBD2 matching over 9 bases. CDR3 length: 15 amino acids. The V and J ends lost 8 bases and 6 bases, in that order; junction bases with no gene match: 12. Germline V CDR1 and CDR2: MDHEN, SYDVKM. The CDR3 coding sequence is TGTGCCAGCGACGGGGGCGGGAGGGCCCCGGATACGCAGTATTTT. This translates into CASDGGGRAPDTQYF.

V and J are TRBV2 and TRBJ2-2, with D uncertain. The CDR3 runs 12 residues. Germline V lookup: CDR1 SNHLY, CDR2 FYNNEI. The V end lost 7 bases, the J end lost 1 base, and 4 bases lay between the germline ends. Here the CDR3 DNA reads TGTGCCAGCACCGAGAACACCGGGGAGCTGTTTTTT. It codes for CASTENTGELFF.

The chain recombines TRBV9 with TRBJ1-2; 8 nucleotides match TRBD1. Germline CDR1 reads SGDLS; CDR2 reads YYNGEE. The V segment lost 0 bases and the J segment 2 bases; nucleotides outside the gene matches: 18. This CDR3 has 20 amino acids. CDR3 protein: CASSVASVLTGQGENYGYTF. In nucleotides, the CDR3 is TGTGCCAGCAGCGTAGCTAGCGTCCTCACCGGACAGGGCGAAAACTATGGCTACACCTTC.

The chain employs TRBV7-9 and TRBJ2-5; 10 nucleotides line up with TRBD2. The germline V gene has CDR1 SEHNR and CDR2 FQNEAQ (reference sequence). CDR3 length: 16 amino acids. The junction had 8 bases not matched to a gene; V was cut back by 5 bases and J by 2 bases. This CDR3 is CASSPGLAETQETQYF. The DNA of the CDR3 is TGTGCCAGCAGCCCCGGACTAGCGGAGACTCAAGAGACCCAGTACTTC.

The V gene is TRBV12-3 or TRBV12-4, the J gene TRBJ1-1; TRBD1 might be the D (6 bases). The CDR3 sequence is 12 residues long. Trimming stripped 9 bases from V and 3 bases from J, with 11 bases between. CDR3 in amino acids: CASGGGDTEAFF. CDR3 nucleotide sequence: TGTGCCAGTGGCGGGGGCGACACTGAAGCTTTCTTT.

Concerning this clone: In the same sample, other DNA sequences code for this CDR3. This CDR3 reads CASSLRPNEQFF. The CDR3 DNA is TGTGCCAGCAGTTTAAGGCCAAATGAGCAGTTCTTC. The genes are TRBV12-3 or TRBV12-4 and TRBJ2-1; no firm D call. The CDR3 is made up of 12 amino acids. The germline V and J ends were trimmed by 2 bases and 7 bases, with 6 bases remaining between them.